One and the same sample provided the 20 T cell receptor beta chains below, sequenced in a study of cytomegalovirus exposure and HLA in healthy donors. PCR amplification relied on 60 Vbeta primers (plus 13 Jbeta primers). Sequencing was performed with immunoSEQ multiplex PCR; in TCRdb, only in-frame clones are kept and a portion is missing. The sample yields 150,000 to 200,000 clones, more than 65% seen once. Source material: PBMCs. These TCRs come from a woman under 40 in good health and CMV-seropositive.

This chain's CDR3 is CASSVNPGGAYNEQFF. CDR3 sequence (DNA): TGTGCCAGCAGCGTTAACCCCGGGGGGGCATACAATGAGCAGTTCTTC. The chain uses TRBV9 and TRBJ2-1, with 8 bases matching TRBD2. The CDR3 length is 16 residues. In germline, CDR1 is SGDLS, CDR2 YYNGEE. V lost 2 bases and J lost 4; bases outside the gene matches: 8.

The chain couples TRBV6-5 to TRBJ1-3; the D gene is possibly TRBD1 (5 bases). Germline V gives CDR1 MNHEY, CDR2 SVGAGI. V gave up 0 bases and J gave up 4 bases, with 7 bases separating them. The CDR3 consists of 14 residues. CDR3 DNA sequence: TGTGCCAGCAGTTACTCGCAGGGAGGAAACACCATATATTTT. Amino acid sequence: CASSYSQGGNTIYF.

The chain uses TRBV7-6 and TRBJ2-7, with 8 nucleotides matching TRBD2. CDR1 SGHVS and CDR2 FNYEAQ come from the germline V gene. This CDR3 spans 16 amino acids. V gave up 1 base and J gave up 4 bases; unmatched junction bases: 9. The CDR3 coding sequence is TGTGCCAGCAGCTTAGGGACTAGCCTAGTCAATTACGAGCAGTACTTC. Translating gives CASSLGTSLVNYEQYF.

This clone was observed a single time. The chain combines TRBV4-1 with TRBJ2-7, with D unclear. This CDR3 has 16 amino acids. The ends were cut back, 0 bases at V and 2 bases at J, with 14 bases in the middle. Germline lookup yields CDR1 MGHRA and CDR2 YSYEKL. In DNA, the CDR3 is TGCGCCAGCAGCCAAGAAACAAGCTCGAGGACCTACGAGCAGTACTTC. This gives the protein CASSQETSSRTYEQYF.

The CDR3 region has the DNA TGTGCCAGCACCCTAGCGGGGATACTCAATGAGCAGTTCTTC. Translation gives CASTLAGILNEQFF. The rearrangement uses TRBV11-2 and TRBJ2-1; 9 bases align to TRBD2. V shed 7 bases and J 6 bases; nucleotides not matched to a gene: 7. This CDR3 region has 14 residues. CDR1 and CDR2 (germline): SGHAT, FQNNGV.

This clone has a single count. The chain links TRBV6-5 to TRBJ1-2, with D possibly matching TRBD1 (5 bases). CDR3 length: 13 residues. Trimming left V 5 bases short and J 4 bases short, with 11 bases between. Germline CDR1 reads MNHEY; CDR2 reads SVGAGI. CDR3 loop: CASSANGAYGYTF. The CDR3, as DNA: TGTGCCAGCAGTGCTAATGGGGCCTATGGCTACACCTTC.

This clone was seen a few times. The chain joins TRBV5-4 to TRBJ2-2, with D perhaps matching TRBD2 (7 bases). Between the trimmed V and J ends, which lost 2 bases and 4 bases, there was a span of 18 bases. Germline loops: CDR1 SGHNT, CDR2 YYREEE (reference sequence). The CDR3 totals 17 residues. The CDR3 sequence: CASSFGAVGGPTGELFF. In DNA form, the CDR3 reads TGTGCCAGCAGCTTTGGGGCCGTGGGGGGGCCCACCGGGGAGCTGTTTTTT. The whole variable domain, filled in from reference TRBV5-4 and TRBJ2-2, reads ETGVTQSPTHLIKTRGQQVTLRCSSQSGHNTVSWYQQALGQGPQFIFQYYREEENGRGNFPPRFSGLQFPNYSSELNVNALELDDSALYLCASSFGAVGGPTGELFFGEGSRLTVL.

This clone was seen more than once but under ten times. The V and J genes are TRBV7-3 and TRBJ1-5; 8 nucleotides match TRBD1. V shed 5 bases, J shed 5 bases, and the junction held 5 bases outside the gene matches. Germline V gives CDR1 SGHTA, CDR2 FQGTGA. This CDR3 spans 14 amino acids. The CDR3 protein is CASSATGGDQPQHF. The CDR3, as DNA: TGTGCCAGCAGCGCAACAGGGGGGGATCAGCCCCAGCATTTT.

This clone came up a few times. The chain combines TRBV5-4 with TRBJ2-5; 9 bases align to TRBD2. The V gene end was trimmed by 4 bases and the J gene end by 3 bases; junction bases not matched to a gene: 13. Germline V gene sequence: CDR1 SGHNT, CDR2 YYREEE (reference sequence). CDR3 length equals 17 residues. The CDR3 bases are TGTGCCAGCAGCCACTCCCAGGAGTTAGCGGGAGAAGAGACCCAGTACTTC. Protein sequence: CASSHSQELAGEETQYF.

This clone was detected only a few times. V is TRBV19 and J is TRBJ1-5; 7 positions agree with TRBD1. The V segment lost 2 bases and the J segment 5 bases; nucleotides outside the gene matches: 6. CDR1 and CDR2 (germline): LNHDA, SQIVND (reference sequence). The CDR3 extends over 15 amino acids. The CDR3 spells CASSISRRGDQPQHF. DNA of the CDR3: TGTGCCAGTAGTATAAGTCGCAGGGGGGATCAGCCCCAGCATTTT.

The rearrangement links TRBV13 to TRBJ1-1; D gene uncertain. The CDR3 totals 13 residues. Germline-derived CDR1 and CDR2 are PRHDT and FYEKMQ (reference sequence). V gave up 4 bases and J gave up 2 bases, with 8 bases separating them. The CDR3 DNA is TGTGCCAGCAGCTCCCTAAAAAACACTGAAGCTTTCTTT. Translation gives CASSSLKNTEAFF. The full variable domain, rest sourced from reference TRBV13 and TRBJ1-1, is AAGVIQSPRHLIKEKRETATLKCYPIPRHDTVYWYQQGPGQDPQFLISFYEKMQSDKGSIPDRFSAQQFSDYHSELNMSSLELGDSALYFCASSSLKNTEAFFGQGTRLTVV.

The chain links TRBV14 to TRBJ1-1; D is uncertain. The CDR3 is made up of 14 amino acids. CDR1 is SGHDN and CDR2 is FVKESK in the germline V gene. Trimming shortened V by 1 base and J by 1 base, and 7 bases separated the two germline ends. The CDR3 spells CASSQVNGNTEAFF. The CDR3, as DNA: TGTGCCAGCAGCCAAGTAAACGGGAACACTGAAGCTTTCTTT.

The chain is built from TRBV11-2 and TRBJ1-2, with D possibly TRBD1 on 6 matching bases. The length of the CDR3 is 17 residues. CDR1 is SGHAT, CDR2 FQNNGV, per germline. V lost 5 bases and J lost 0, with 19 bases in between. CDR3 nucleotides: TGTGCCAGCAGCCCGAGGGGGGGGCGACTGGCTAACTATGGCTACACCTTC. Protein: CASSPRGGRLANYGYTF.

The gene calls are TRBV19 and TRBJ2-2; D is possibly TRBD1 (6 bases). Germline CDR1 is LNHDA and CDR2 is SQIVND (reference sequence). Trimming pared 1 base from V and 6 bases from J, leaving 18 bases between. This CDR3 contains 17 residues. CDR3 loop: CASSIVQGGSTAGELFF. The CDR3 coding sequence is TGTGCCAGTAGTATAGTACAGGGTGGTTCTACAGCCGGGGAGCTGTTTTTT.

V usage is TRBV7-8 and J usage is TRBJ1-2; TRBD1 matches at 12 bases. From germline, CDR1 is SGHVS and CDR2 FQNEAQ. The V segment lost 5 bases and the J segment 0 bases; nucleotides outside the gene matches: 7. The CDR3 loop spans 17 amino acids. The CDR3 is CASSLGTGGAANYGYTF. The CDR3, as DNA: TGTGCCAGCAGCCTAGGGACAGGGGGCGCCGCTAACTATGGCTACACCTTC.

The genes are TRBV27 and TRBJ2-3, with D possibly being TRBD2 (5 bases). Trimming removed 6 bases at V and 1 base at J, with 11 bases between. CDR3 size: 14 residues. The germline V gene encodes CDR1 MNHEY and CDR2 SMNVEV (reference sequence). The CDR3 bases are TGTGCCAGCAGACGCGGGCTAGGCACAGATACGCAGTATTTT. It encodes CASRRGLGTDTQYF.

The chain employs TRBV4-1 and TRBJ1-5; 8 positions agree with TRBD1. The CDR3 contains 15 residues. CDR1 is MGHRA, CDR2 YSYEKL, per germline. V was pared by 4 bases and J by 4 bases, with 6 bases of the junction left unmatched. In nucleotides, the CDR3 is TGCGCCAGCAGCCCCCTGGACAGGGATAATCAGCCCCAGCATTTT. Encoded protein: CASSPLDRDNQPQHF.

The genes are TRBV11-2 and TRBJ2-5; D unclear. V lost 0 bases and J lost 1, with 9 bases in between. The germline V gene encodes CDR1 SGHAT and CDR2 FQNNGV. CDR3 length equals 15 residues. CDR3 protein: CASSLDGATQETQYF. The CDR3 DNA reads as TGTGCCAGCAGCTTAGATGGAGCTACCCAAGAGACCCAGTACTTC.

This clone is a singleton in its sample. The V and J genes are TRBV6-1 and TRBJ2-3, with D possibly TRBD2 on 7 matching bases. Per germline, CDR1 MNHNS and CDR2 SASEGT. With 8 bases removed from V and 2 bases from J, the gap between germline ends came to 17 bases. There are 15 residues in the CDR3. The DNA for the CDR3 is TGTGCCAGCCCGGAGCCGGGGGGCGACACAGATACGCAGTATTTT. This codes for CASPEPGGDTDTQYF.

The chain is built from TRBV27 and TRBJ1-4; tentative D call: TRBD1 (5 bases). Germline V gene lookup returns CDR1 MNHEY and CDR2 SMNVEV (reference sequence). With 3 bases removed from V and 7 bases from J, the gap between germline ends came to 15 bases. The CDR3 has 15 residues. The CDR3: CASSFIGDETEKLFF. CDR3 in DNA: TGTGCCAGCAGTTTTATAGGGGATGAGACTGAAAAACTGTTTTTT.